The 23 T cell receptor beta chains below were found in one sample sequenced in a study of T cell responses to AZD1222 COVID-19 vaccine. Clones were sequenced by immunoSEQ multiplex PCR, and TCRdb holds only the in-frame ones, with some missing. The sample contains some 140,000 clones, 80% to 95% of which appear only once. Sequencing was performed on peripheral blood, taken on day 0 of AZD1222 vaccination. Receptor source: an adult in good health.

The table lists this clone with a count of one. The V and J genes are TRBV29-1 and TRBJ2-5; perhaps TRBD1 as D (5 bases). The V gene lost 6 bases and the J gene lost 4 bases, with 15 bases spanning the gap. Looked up from germline, CDR1 is SQVTM and CDR2 is ANQGSEA. This CDR3 has 13 residues. CDR3 DNA sequence: TGCAGCGTAAAGGACACGGTCCGAGAGACCCAGTACTTC. It specifies CSVKDTVRETQYF. Using reference TRBV29-1 and TRBJ2-5 for the parts outside the CDR3, the full variable domain is SAVISQKPSRDICQRGTSLTIQCQVDSQVTMMFWYRQQPGQSLTLIATANQGSEATYESGFVIDKFPISRPNLTFSTLTVSNMSPEDSSIYLCSVKDTVRETQYFGPGTRLLVL.

The chain joins TRBV15 to TRBJ1-1; D remains unclear. This CDR3 has 13 amino acids. V gave up 3 bases and J gave up 7 bases, with 12 bases separating them. The germline gives CDR1 LNHNV, CDR2 YYDKDF (reference sequence). In DNA, the CDR3 is TGTGCCACCAGCAGGTTGCTATTGGGTGAAGCTTTCTTT. Translating it yields CATSRLLLGEAFF. The full variable domain, completed using reference TRBV15 and TRBJ1-1, is DAMVIQNPRYQVTQFGKPVTLSCSQTLNHNVMYWYQQKSSQAPKLLFHYYDKDFNNEADTPDNFQSRRPNTSFCFLDIRSPGLGDTAMYLCATSRLLLGEAFFGQGTRLTVV.

The genes are TRBV28 and TRBJ2-5; D could derive from TRBD1 or TRBD2 (5 bases each). The ends were cut back, 3 bases at V and 0 bases at J, with 17 bases in the middle. Looked up from germline, CDR1 is MDHEN and CDR2 is SYDVKM. CDR3 length: 17 residues. The CDR3 region is CASSLVPAGTYQETQYF. CDR3 sequence (DNA): TGTGCCAGCAGTTTGGTCCCGGCAGGGACGTACCAAGAGACCCAGTACTTC.

V gene TRBV10-2 combines with J gene TRBJ1-2, with D perhaps matching TRBD1 (5 bases). V lost 5 bases to trimming and J lost 0 bases, with 16 bases between them. Germline-derived CDR1 and CDR2 are WSHSY and SAAADI. The CDR3 loop spans 16 amino acids. The CDR3 DNA reads TGCGCCAGCAGTAGGAGATACGACAGTCCTAACTATGGCTACACCTTC. It is translated as CASSRRYDSPNYGYTF.

This chain connects TRBV3-1 (or the pseudogene TRBV3-2) to TRBJ2-7, with D unclear. The CDR3 has 12 residues. The ends were cut back, 1 base at V and 6 bases at J, with 7 bases in the middle. The germline gives CDR1 LGHDT, CDR2 YNNKEL (reference sequence). The CDR3: CASSQGVGEQYF. The CDR3 DNA reads as TGTGCCAGCAGCCAAGGGGTCGGCGAGCAGTACTTC.

V and J are TRBV7-2 and TRBJ2-1; TRBD2 matches 10 bases. Germline V gives CDR1 SGHTA, CDR2 FQGNSA. The CDR3 covers 15 residues. With 4 bases clipped from V and 6 bases from J, the junction kept 6 bases outside the gene matches. The CDR3 loop reads CASSSPSGSINEQFF. The CDR3 nucleotides read TGTGCCAGCAGCTCTCCTAGCGGGAGTATCAATGAGCAGTTCTTC.

In its sample, this clone was seen once. Other nucleotide sequences from this sample produce the same CDR3. The rearrangement uses TRBV2 and TRBJ1-5; a weak D match, TRBD1 (6 bases). The CDR3 spans 14 residues. The V end lost 1 base, the J end lost 6 bases, and 10 bases lay between the germline ends. Per the germline V gene, CDR1 is SNHLY and CDR2 is FYNNEI. The CDR3 protein is CASSEGRGGQPQHF. CDR3 nucleotides: TGTGCCAGCAGTGAAGGGAGGGGGGGTCAGCCCCAGCATTTT.

This chain uses TRBV5-4 with TRBJ2-6; D not resolved. The V and J ends lost 0 bases and 4 bases respectively, with 8 bases between them. This CDR3 is 15 amino acids long. Germline values: CDR1 SGHNT, CDR2 YYREEE (reference sequence). Here the CDR3 reads CASSLGSPGANVLTF. The CDR3, as DNA: TGTGCCAGCAGCTTGGGGTCCCCCGGGGCCAACGTCCTGACTTTC.

This sequence joins TRBV28 and TRBJ2-5; no definite D call. The germline V gene has CDR1 MDHEN and CDR2 SYDVKM. Trimming stripped 5 bases from V and 4 bases from J, with 11 bases between. This CDR3 spans 13 amino acids. The CDR3 loop is CASSPGRRETQYF. The DNA of the CDR3 is TGTGCCAGCAGTCCCGGCCGCAGAGAGACCCAGTACTTC.

This rearrangement joins TRBV9 to TRBJ1-4; D is uncertain. Trimming took off 0 bases at V and 0 bases at J, with 6 bases between the two ends. Germline V lookup: CDR1 SGDLS, CDR2 YYNGEE. The CDR3 has 15 amino acids. The CDR3, as DNA: TGTGCCAGCAGCGTAGGGGGAGCAACTAATGAAAAACTGTTTTTT. This translates into CASSVGGATNEKLFF.

The chain couples TRBV27 to TRBJ2-7; D unclear. Germline CDR1 and CDR2: MNHEY and SMNVEV (reference sequence). There are 13 residues in the CDR3. Between the trimmed V and J ends, which lost 2 bases and 7 bases, there was a span of 12 bases. The CDR3 DNA sequence: TGTGCCAGCAGTTTAGCGCCCCGCCGAGAGCAGTACTTC. This encodes CASSLAPRREQYF.

In its sample, this clone was seen once. The J gene is TRBJ1-1, the V gene TRBV11-2, with D hard to call. The CDR3 length is 13 residues. Trimming took off 5 bases at V and 0 bases at J, with 7 bases between the two ends. Germline assignment: CDR1 SGHAT and CDR2 FQNNGV. CDR3: CASSPPVNTEAFF. CDR3 coding DNA: TGTGCCAGCAGCCCCCCAGTGAACACTGAAGCTTTCTTT.

The chain combines TRBV11-2 with TRBJ2-3, with 8 bases lining up with TRBD1. CDR1 is SGHAT, CDR2 FQNNGV, per germline. The ends lost 1 base at V and 2 bases at J; junction bases unmatched: 5. CDR3 length: 16 amino acids. The CDR3 DNA reads as TGTGCCAGCAGCTTAGCGGGCAGGGGGCCCACAGATACGCAGTATTTT. It codes for CASSLAGRGPTDTQYF.

V and J are TRBV5-8 and TRBJ2-1, with D uncertain. The germline V gene has CDR1 SGHTS and CDR2 YDEGEE. Between the trimmed V and J ends, which lost 0 bases and 0 bases, there was a span of 10 bases. This CDR3 comprises 16 residues. CDR3 residues: CASSLVPLLSYNEQFF. DNA for the CDR3: TGTGCCAGCAGCTTGGTCCCCCTACTCTCCTACAATGAGCAGTTCTTC.

The gene calls are TRBV5-1 and TRBJ2-3; the match to TRBD2 covers 10 bases. Germline-derived CDR1 and CDR2 are SGHRS and YFSETQ. This CDR3 spans 19 amino acids. V lost 5 bases, J lost 1 base, and 16 bases stayed unmatched. The CDR3 DNA sequence: TGCGCCAGCAGTTCCCCTGCGGGTAGGACTAGCGGAGGCACAGATACGCAGTATTTT. It codes for CASSSPAGRTSGGTDTQYF.

This clone has only one observation. CDR3 DNA sequence: TGTGCCAGCAGTGAAGCGCCAAGAGTTAGGACTGAAGCTTTCTTT. Its protein is CASSEAPRVRTEAFF. The chain carries TRBV2 and TRBJ1-1; D ambiguous. Germline lookup yields CDR1 SNHLY and CDR2 FYNNEI. This CDR3 has 15 amino acids. Trimming pared 0 bases from V and 5 bases from J, leaving 13 bases between.

This rearrangement joins TRBV2 to TRBJ2-7; possibly TRBD1 or TRBD2 for D (6 bases each). The germline CDR1 and CDR2 sequences are SNHLY and FYNNEI. V dropped 11 bases and J dropped 1 base, with 18 bases sitting between them. CDR3 length: 14 amino acids. CDR3 coding DNA: TGTGCCCCACGGAGAGTAGGGGGGTCCTACGAGCAGTACTTC. Residues: CAPRRVGGSYEQYF.

The chain uses TRBV30 and TRBJ2-1, with 9 bases that match TRBD1. The CDR3 loop spans 17 amino acids. The V and J ends lost 2 bases and 7 bases, in that order; junction bases with no gene match: 15. Germline V CDR1 and CDR2: GTSNPN, SVGIG (reference sequence). CDR3: CAWSPPFDGTGWNEQFF. The CDR3 DNA reads as TGTGCCTGGAGTCCACCCTTTGACGGGACAGGGTGGAATGAGCAGTTCTTC.

The rearrangement links TRBV27 to TRBJ1-6; perhaps TRBD1 as D (5 bases). The CDR3 spans 14 residues. Per the germline V gene, CDR1 is MNHEY and CDR2 is SMNVEV (reference sequence). With 4 bases removed from V and 14 bases from J, the gap between germline ends came to 18 bases. The CDR3 sequence is CASSSPGPTFTLHF. The CDR3 DNA reads TGTGCCAGCAGTTCGCCGGGACCGACCTTCACCCTCCACTTT.

This clone was detected only once. The chain links TRBV5-1 to TRBJ1-1; D not resolved. This CDR3 is 14 amino acids long. V gave up 4 bases and J gave up 4 bases, with 14 bases separating them. In germline, CDR1 is SGHRS, CDR2 YFSETQ. CDR3 sequence (DNA): TGCGCCAGCAGCCCGGACGGGGTCCGCACTGAAGCTTTCTTT. Protein sequence: CASSPDGVRTEAFF.

The chain uses TRBV5-8 and TRBJ1-5; the match to TRBD1 covers 11 bases. Trimming at V came to 4 bases and at J to 5 bases, leaving 5 bases not matched to a gene. Germline assignment: CDR1 SGHTS and CDR2 YDEGEE. The CDR3 is 15 residues long. Here the CDR3 reads CASSEGQGAYQPQHF. For the CDR3, the DNA is TGTGCCAGCAGCGAAGGACAGGGGGCTTATCAGCCCCAGCATTTT.

The chain employs TRBV4-1 and TRBJ2-7; no clear D gene. V lost 3 bases to trimming and J lost 0 bases, with 12 bases between them. CDR1 is MGHRA, CDR2 YSYEKL, per germline. The CDR3 sequence is 15 residues long. In DNA form, the CDR3 reads TGCGCCAGCAGCCAGGACGGCTTGAGCTCCTACGAGCAGTACTTC. Translation gives CASSQDGLSSYEQYF.

CDR3 nucleotides: TGTGCCAGCAGCTTGGGACAAACCAATTCACCCCTCCACTTT. Protein: CASSLGQTNSPLHF. The chain combines TRBV5-6 with TRBJ1-6; D is unresolved. Germline V CDR1 and CDR2: SGHDT, YYEEEE. The CDR3 has 14 amino acids. The V end was cut by 0 bases, the J end by 7 bases, with 8 bases between.